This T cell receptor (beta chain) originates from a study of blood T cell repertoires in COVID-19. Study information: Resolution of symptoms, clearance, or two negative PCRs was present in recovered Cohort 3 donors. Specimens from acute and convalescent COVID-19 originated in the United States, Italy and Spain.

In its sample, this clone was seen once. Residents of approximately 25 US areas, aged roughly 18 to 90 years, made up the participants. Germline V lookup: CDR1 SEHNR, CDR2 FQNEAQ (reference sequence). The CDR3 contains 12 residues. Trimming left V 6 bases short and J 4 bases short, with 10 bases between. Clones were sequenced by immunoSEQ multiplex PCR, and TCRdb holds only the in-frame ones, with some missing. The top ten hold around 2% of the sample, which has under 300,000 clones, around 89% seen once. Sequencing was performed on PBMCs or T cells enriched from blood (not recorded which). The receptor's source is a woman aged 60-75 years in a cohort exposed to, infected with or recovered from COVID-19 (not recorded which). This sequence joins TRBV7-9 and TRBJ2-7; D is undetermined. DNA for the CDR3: TGTGCCAGCAGTCATCCCGGTTACGAGCAGTACTTC. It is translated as CASSHPGYEQYF.